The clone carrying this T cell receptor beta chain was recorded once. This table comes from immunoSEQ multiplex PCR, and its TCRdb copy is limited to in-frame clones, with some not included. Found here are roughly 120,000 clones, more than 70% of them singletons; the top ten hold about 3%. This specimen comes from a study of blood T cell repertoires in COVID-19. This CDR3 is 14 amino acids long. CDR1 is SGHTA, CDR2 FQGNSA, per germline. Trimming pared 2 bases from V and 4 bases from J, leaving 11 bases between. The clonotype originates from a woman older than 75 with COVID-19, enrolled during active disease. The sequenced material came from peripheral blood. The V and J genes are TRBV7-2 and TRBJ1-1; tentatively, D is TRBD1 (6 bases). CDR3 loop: CASSLRGEGTEAFF. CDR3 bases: TGTGCCAGCAGCTTAAGGGGGGAGGGCACTGAAGCTTTCTTT.